These 8 T cell receptor beta chains originate from one sample sequenced in a study of T cells after yellow fever vaccination. MiXCR, applied by TCRdb to the 5' RACE reads, yields one record per CDR3 protein. The top ten clones hold 14% to 15% of a sample with about 630,000 distinct CDR3 sequences, about 12% of them seen once. This sample comprised PBMCs, obtained on the day of the yellow fever booster vaccination. These receptors were taken from a young man who received the YFV17D yellow fever vaccine.

The chain recombines TRBV5-1 with TRBJ2-5, with D uncertain. Germline CDR1 SGHRS, CDR2 YFSETQ. Trimming took off 3 bases at V and 4 bases at J, with 13 bases between the two ends. This CDR3 contains 14 residues. CDR3 amino acids: CASSSGPIVETQYF. CDR3 DNA: TGCGCCAGCAGCTCGGGCCCAATCGTAGAGACCCAGTACTTC.

The chain couples TRBV21-1 to TRBJ1-5; no check of the table's D call, TRBD1, against the DNA was made. TRBV21-1 is tagged as a pseudogene. The CDR3 has 17 residues. CDR3 sequence: CASSKEGWGTSNQPQHF. The CDR3 DNA sequence: TGTGCCAGCAGCAAAGAGGGGTGGGGCACAAGCAATCAGCCCCAGCATTTT.

The sample holds a few counts of this clonotype. The chain carries TRBV9 and TRBJ2-1; a possible D gene is TRBD2 (6 bases). The CDR3 has 17 residues. In germline, CDR1 is SGDLS, CDR2 YYNGEE. Trimming shortened V by 3 bases and J by 0 bases, and 16 bases separated the two germline ends. This chain's CDR3 is CASSATRDGNSYNEQFF. The DNA for the CDR3 is TGTGCCAGCAGCGCCACGCGGGACGGGAACTCCTACAATGAGCAGTTCTTC.

This clonotype was seen at least ten times. The CDR3 coding sequence is TGTGCCAGCAGCCCCGACCAAAGAACGGAGACCCAGTACTTC. Translation: CASSPDQRTETQYF. The chain uses TRBV5-6 and TRBJ2-5; D call uncertain. Germline CDR1 is SGHDT and CDR2 is YYEEEE. Trimming took off 4 bases at V and 5 bases at J, with 15 bases between the two ends. The CDR3 is 14 amino acids.

The chain links TRBV14 to TRBJ1-6; maybe TRBD1 (5 bases). Germline V gene data show CDR1 as SGHDN and CDR2 as FVKESK. The length of the CDR3 is 17 residues. V was pared by 0 bases and J by 3 bases, with 12 bases between. CDR3 loop: CASSQDPGPGYNSPLHF. In DNA form, the CDR3 reads TGTGCCAGCAGCCAAGATCCAGGGCCAGGCTATAATTCACCCCTCCACTTT. Full variable domain (rest looked up from reference TRBV14 and TRBJ1-6): EAGVTQFPSHSVIEKGQTVTLRCDPISGHDNLYWYRRVMGKEIKFLLHFVKESKQDESGMPNNRFLAERTGGTYSTLKVQPAELEDSGVYFCASSQDPGPGYNSPLHFGNGTRLTVT.

The chain couples TRBV5-1 to TRBJ1-1; maybe TRBD1 (6 bases). The germline V and J ends were trimmed by 5 bases and 5 bases, with 19 bases remaining between them. The germline CDR1 and CDR2 sequences are SGHRS and YFSETQ. The CDR3 totals 15 residues. CDR3 coding DNA: TGCGCCAGCAGGCAGAGAGCCACGCAGGGGACTGAAGCTTTCTTT. This gives the protein CASRQRATQGTEAFF.

The chain employs TRBV2 and TRBJ2-1; 11 bases are shared with TRBD2. This CDR3 is built from 15 residues. Germline CDR1 SNHLY, CDR2 FYNNEI. V lost 5 bases, J lost 4 bases, and 4 bases stayed unmatched. The CDR3: CASSKLAGEYNEQFF. The CDR3 nucleotides are TGTGCCAGCAGTAAACTAGCGGGGGAATACAATGAGCAGTTCTTC.

This clonotype was counted between two and nine times. This rearrangement joins TRBV20-1 to TRBJ2-1; maybe TRBD1 (6 bases). The CDR3 spans 16 residues. Germline V gene sequence: CDR1 DFQATT, CDR2 SNEGSKA (reference sequence). The germline V and J ends were trimmed by 0 bases and 2 bases, with 14 bases remaining between them. The CDR3, as DNA: TGCAGTGCTAGAGACCAGACGGGACAAACCTACAATGAGCAGTTCTTC. This translates into CSARDQTGQTYNEQFF.